The clone carrying this T cell receptor (beta chain) occurred many times. Its antigen is still unknown. The ends were cut back, 10 bases at V and 0 bases at J, with 10 bases in the middle. The CDR3 runs 13 residues. Germline V gives CDR1 MNHEY, CDR2 SMNVEV (reference sequence). Preparation of the TCRbeta library used unique molecular identifiers. TCRdb reprocessed the PCR reads with MiXCR, giving one entry per CDR3 protein. The sample records roughly 76,000 distinct CDR3 sequences, approximately 10% being singletons. The data derive from a study of T-cell reconstitution after alpha-beta-depleted transplantation in children. General study points: About two months after transplant, alpha-beta T cells reportedly came from several hundred expanded graft clones. By one year post-transplant, T-cell counts and diversity largely arose from T cells that were newly produced.

The sequences come from PBMCs, collected before TCRalphabeta/CD19-depleted stem cell transplant. The chain employs TRBV27 and TRBJ2-1; unclear D gene. This TCR was recovered from a boy aged 10-17 years with acute myeloid leukemia, due to receive a stem cell transplant. The CDR3 nucleotides read TGTGCCACCAGCGCCGGCTCCTACAATGAGCAGTTCTTC. It is translated as CATSAGSYNEQFF.